These 21 T cell receptor beta chains share one sample of origin, sequenced in a study of control samples from healthy donors and cancer patients. Profiled with immunoSEQ multiplex PCR; TCRdb holds only in-frame clones, not every one. Found here are 230,000 or so clones, 85% to 95% of them singletons; the top ten hold roughly 1.6%. The specimen was blood. These receptors originate from a man in his fifties in good health.

The chain has TRBV7-2 and TRBJ2-2, with TRBD1 matching 9 bases. The CDR3 spans 16 residues. CDR1 is SGHTA, CDR2 FQGNSA, per germline. V was clipped by 3 bases and J by 1 base; unmatched bases: 3. The CDR3 sequence is CASSFMGQGNTGELFF. CDR3 nucleotides: TGTGCCAGCAGCTTCATGGGACAGGGGAACACCGGGGAGCTGTTTTTT.

This chain links TRBV5-1 with TRBJ2-3, with D perhaps matching TRBD2 (5 bases). The CDR3 is 13 amino acids. Per germline, CDR1 SGHRS and CDR2 YFSETQ. Trimming left V 4 bases short and J 4 bases short, with 10 bases between. CDR3 coding DNA: TGCGCCAGCAGCCGCACGGAGGCAGATACGCAGTATTTT. This translates into CASSRTEADTQYF.

The CDR3, as DNA: TGCGCCAGCAGCCAGGACAGGGCAACTAATGAAAAACTGTTTTTT. Translation gives CASSQDRATNEKLFF. The chain has TRBV4-3 and TRBJ1-4, with TRBD1 identical over 8 bases. The CDR3 has 15 residues. The ends lost 3 bases at V and 0 bases at J; junction bases unmatched: 0. The germline V gene has CDR1 LGHNA and CDR2 YSLEER.

The chain uses TRBV5-1 and TRBJ1-3; 8 positions agree with TRBD1. With 2 bases clipped from V and 2 bases from J, the junction kept 9 bases outside the gene matches. CDR3 size: 17 residues. Germline values: CDR1 SGHRS, CDR2 YFSETQ. CDR3 DNA sequence: TGCGCCAGCAGCTTTAGTGTTCAGGGGGCAGCTGGAAACACCATATATTTT. Translated: CASSFSVQGAAGNTIYF.

The chain joins TRBV28 to TRBJ1-5; D gene unclear. CDR1 is MDHEN and CDR2 is SYDVKM in the germline V gene. Trimming removed 2 bases at V and 5 bases at J, with 10 bases between. This CDR3 contains 14 residues. The CDR3 is CASSLVGKYQPQHF. CDR3 coding DNA: TGTGCCAGCAGTTTAGTGGGGAAATATCAGCCCCAGCATTTT.

The chain has TRBV19 and TRBJ2-1; TRBD2 aligns across 15 bases. Germline lookup yields CDR1 LNHDA and CDR2 SQIVND (reference sequence). The J segment lost 8 bases and the V segment lost 8 bases, leaving 7 bases of the junction unmatched. CDR3 length: 15 amino acids. The CDR3, as DNA: TGTGCCAGTGGGACTAGCGGGGGGCTAGTAGATGAGCAGTTCTTC. It encodes CASGTSGGLVDEQFF.

The chain has TRBV5-1 and TRBJ1-1; D may be TRBD1 (5 bases). The ends were cut back, 3 bases at V and 5 bases at J, with 17 bases in the middle. The CDR3 contains 15 residues. Germline assignment: CDR1 SGHRS and CDR2 YFSETQ. As DNA, the CDR3 is TGCGCCAGCAGCTCCCTTTCAATGGGGGAAACTGAAGCTTTCTTT. It translates to CASSSLSMGETEAFF.

This clone was picked up a small number of times. This chain links TRBV19 with TRBJ1-4; 8 nucleotides agree with TRBD1. From germline, CDR1 is LNHDA and CDR2 SQIVND (reference sequence). The V segment lost 7 bases and the J segment 7 bases; nucleotides outside the gene matches: 8. The length of the CDR3 is 14 residues. The CDR3 DNA follows: TGTGCCAGTAACCGCAGGGGGCAGGGTGAAAAACTGTTTTTT. This sequence encodes CASNRRGQGEKLFF.

The chain uses TRBV5-1 and TRBJ1-1; D may be TRBD1 (5 bases). V shed 0 bases and J shed 10 bases, with 13 bases lying between them. CDR1 is SGHRS and CDR2 is YFSETQ in the germline V gene. The CDR3 is 13 residues long. The CDR3 loop is CASSLGSLGGAFF. Written as DNA, the CDR3 is TGCGCCAGCAGCTTGGGGTCACTTGGGGGAGCTTTCTTT.

This clone was detected a few times. The sample holds other DNA sequences that translate to the same CDR3. The V and J genes are TRBV3-1 (or the pseudogene TRBV3-2) and TRBJ2-7; D gene ambiguous. Germline assignment: CDR1 LGHDT and CDR2 YNNKEL (reference sequence). The CDR3 has 12 amino acids. The ends were cut back, 3 bases at V and 0 bases at J, with 3 bases in the middle. The CDR3 is CASSQSSYEQYF. In nucleotides, the CDR3 is TGTGCCAGCAGCCAGAGCTCCTACGAGCAGTACTTC.

The V gene is TRBV5-6, the J gene TRBJ1-3; no firm D call. Between the trimmed V and J ends, which lost 1 base and 8 bases, there was a span of 10 bases. CDR1 and CDR2 from the germline V gene are SGHDT and YYEEEE. The CDR3 totals 13 residues. The DNA for the CDR3 is TGTGCCAGCAGCTTGCGGGCCCAGGACACCATATATTTT. This translates into CASSLRAQDTIYF.

The chain combines TRBV11-1 with TRBJ1-1; D is unclear. Germline CDR1 SGHAT, CDR2 FQDESV (reference sequence). CDR3 length: 11 amino acids. Trimming removed 2 bases from V and 8 bases from J, with 6 bases in between. The CDR3 sequence is CASSLSREAFF. The CDR3, as DNA: TGTGCCAGCAGCTTATCCAGGGAAGCTTTCTTT.

Details on this clone: The same CDR3 is also encoded by other DNA sequences in this sample. CDR3: CASSLGIGGAGELFF. The CDR3 DNA sequence: TGTGCCAGCAGCTTAGGGATTGGGGGGGCCGGGGAGCTGTTTTTT. V gene TRBV7-9 combines with J gene TRBJ2-2; 7 positions match TRBD2. CDR1 is SEHNR, CDR2 FQNEAQ, per germline (reference sequence). The length of the CDR3 is 15 residues. V trimming: 1 base; J trimming: 6 bases; junction bases outside the gene matches: 5.

This chain joins TRBV10-3 and TRBJ2-7; 9 bases line up with TRBD1. V trimming: 5 bases; J trimming: 4 bases; junction bases outside the gene matches: 9. This CDR3 contains 15 residues. Germline CDR1 reads ENHRY; CDR2 reads SYGVKD. This CDR3 is CAISKNRGRGYEQYV. CDR3 sequence (DNA): TGTGCCATCAGTAAAAACAGGGGGCGCGGGTACGAGCAGTACGTC.

This clone was picked up one time. The chain couples TRBV19 to TRBJ1-3, with 8 bases matching TRBD1. Germline assignment: CDR1 LNHDA and CDR2 SQIVND (reference sequence). Trimming removed 7 bases from V and 4 bases from J; junction bases left unmatched: 9. The CDR3 has 15 amino acids. CDR3 sequence (DNA): TGTGCCAGTACTCCGGGACAGGCCCTGGGAAACACCATATATTTT. Protein sequence: CASTPGQALGNTIYF.

The genes are TRBV7-3 and TRBJ2-2; the D is unclear. CDR1 and CDR2 (germline): SGHTA, FQGTGA. CDR3 length: 14 residues. Trimming took off 3 bases at V and 4 bases at J, with 9 bases between the two ends. CDR3 in amino acids: CASSLGTGTGELFF. In DNA, the CDR3 is TGTGCCAGCAGCTTGGGTACGGGCACCGGGGAGCTGTTTTTT. Based on the CDR3 plus reference TRBV7-3 and TRBJ2-2, the full variable domain is GAGVSQTPSNKVTEKGKYVELRCDPISGHTALYWYRQSLGQGPEFLIYFQGTGAADDSGLPNDRFFAVRPEGSVSTLKIQRTERGDSAVYLCASSLGTGTGELFFGEGSRLTVL.

The chain couples TRBV6-1 to TRBJ1-5; the D gene is possibly TRBD1 (5 bases). V was clipped by 3 bases and J by 0 bases, with 12 bases between them. CDR3 length equals 16 residues. The germline CDR1 and CDR2 sequences are MNHNS and SASEGT. Here the CDR3 reads CASSDPPGYSNQPQHF. The DNA for the CDR3 is TGTGCCAGCAGTGATCCTCCAGGGTATAGCAATCAGCCCCAGCATTTT.

This chain joins TRBV11-2 and TRBJ2-1; D call uncertain. CDR1 is SGHAT, CDR2 FQNNGV, per germline. The CDR3 runs 15 residues. Trimming took off 0 bases at V and 5 bases at J, with 11 bases between the two ends. CDR3 sequence: CASSLDGQFNNEQFF. CDR3 in DNA: TGTGCCAGCAGCTTAGACGGCCAGTTCAACAATGAGCAGTTCTTC.

The V call is TRBV5-1, the J call TRBJ1-1; 9 nucleotides match TRBD1. V was clipped by 0 bases and J by 5 bases; unmatched bases: 8. The length of the CDR3 is 16 residues. CDR1 and CDR2 (germline): SGHRS, YFSETQ. The CDR3 protein is CASSLATGGAGTEAFF. The CDR3 nucleotides are TGCGCCAGCAGCTTGGCCACAGGGGGCGCCGGGACTGAAGCTTTCTTT.

The chain recombines TRBV10-1 with TRBJ2-1; possible D gene TRBD1, 6 bases. This CDR3 comprises 13 residues. The germline V gene encodes CDR1 WNHNN and CDR2 SYGVQD (reference sequence). Trimming left V 6 bases short and J 6 bases short, with 12 bases between. DNA of the CDR3: TGCGCCAGCAGCTTACAGGGACCCAATGAGCAGTTCTTC. Protein sequence: CASSLQGPNEQFF.

This chain joins TRBV7-3 and TRBJ2-4, with a weak D call TRBD2 (6 bases). The CDR3 consists of 15 residues. Germline-derived CDR1 and CDR2 are SGHTA and FQGTGA. The ends were cut back, 5 bases at V and 3 bases at J, with 14 bases in the middle. In nucleotides, the CDR3 is TGTGCCAGCAGCCCCCAGGGACTGGGCAAAAACATTCAGTACTTC. The encoded protein is CASSPQGLGKNIQYF.